Below, 21 T cell receptor beta chains from the same sample are listed, as sequenced in a study of tissue T cells after allogeneic stem cell transplantation (dated 2022 in TCRdb). The method behind the library was the immunoSEQ multiplex PCR assay. The table was pulled from immuneACCESS by TCRdb, which kept in-frame rearrangements only. Such tables lose some clones; where checked, under half of the loss comes from unresolved V genes, and the rest has no known cause. Across this sample there are 42,000 or so clones, with roughly 92% seen only once. The ten largest clones take up 3.8% of the sample. The sample's time point label, decoded: recipient (host-origin) PBMCs collected before allo-HCT. The sequenced sample was blood, obtained before transplantation. The receptors here all came from a woman between 35 and 70 years old who later had graft-versus-host disease after an allogeneic stem cell transplant.

The gene calls are TRBV6-1 and TRBJ2-7, with 9 positions matching TRBD1. Trimming removed 1 base from V and 4 bases from J; junction bases left unmatched: 5. The germline gives CDR1 MNHNS, CDR2 SASEGT. The CDR3 extends over 15 amino acids. The CDR3 coding sequence is TGTGCCAGCAGTGAAGTTACAGGGGGCTGGTACGAGCAGTACTTC. Translation: CASSEVTGGWYEQYF.

The gene calls are TRBV3-1 (or the pseudogene TRBV3-2) and TRBJ2-2; 8 bases fit TRBD2. Germline V gene sequence: CDR1 LGHDT, CDR2 YNNKEL (reference sequence). There are 17 residues in the CDR3. V lost 1 base to trimming and J lost 4 bases; unmatched junction nucleotides: 8. The DNA for the CDR3 is TGTGCCAGCAGCCAAGGTCGGCTAGCGGGCGTCACCGGGGAGCTGTTTTTT. Its translation is CASSQGRLAGVTGELFF.

The chain couples TRBV4-1 to TRBJ1-6; D perhaps matches TRBD1 (6 bases). The CDR3 totals 15 residues. The ends were cut back, 2 bases at V and 7 bases at J, with 12 bases in the middle. Germline CDR1 reads MGHRA; CDR2 reads YSYEKL. In DNA form, the CDR3 reads TGCGCCAGCAGCCAATATGGGACACAAAATTCACCCCTCCACTTT. Translating it yields CASSQYGTQNSPLHF.

The chain uses TRBV27 and TRBJ1-2, with a possible D match to TRBD1 (5 bases). CDR1 and CDR2 (germline): MNHEY, SMNVEV (reference sequence). Trimming left V 7 bases short and J 5 bases short, with 11 bases between. The CDR3 length is 12 residues. The CDR3 bases are TGTGCCAGCACCTCGGCAGGGTATGGCTACACCTTC. Translation: CASTSAGYGYTF.

J is TRBJ2-5 and V is TRBV4-3, with D possibly matching TRBD2 (6 bases). V lost 1 base and J 2 bases, leaving 11 bases between the germline ends. The CDR3 is 15 amino acids. The V gene's germline CDR1 is LGHNA and CDR2 YSLEER. CDR3 bases: TGCGCCAGCAGCCAAGCGTTAGCGGTTCAAGAGACCCAGTACTTC. Translating gives CASSQALAVQETQYF.

This clone was detected only a few times. This chain joins TRBV7-3 and TRBJ2-7, with D unresolved. This CDR3 is built from 13 residues. Trimming removed 0 bases at V and 8 bases at J, with 11 bases between. In germline, CDR1 is SGHTA, CDR2 FQGTGA. The CDR3 nucleotides are TGTGCCAGCAGCTTAACTGTTCAGTCCCAGCAGTACTTC. Translating it yields CASSLTVQSQQYF. The full variable domain, in which reference TRBV7-3 and TRBJ2-7 provide the parts outside the CDR3, is GAGVSQTPSNKVTEKGKYVELRCDPISGHTALYWYRQSLGQGPEFLIYFQGTGAADDSGLPNDRFFAVRPEGSVSTLKIQRTERGDSAVYLCASSLTVQSQQYFGPGTRLTVT.

The chain carries TRBV6-2 or TRBV6-3 and TRBJ2-1, with 8 positions matching TRBD2. The germline V gene encodes CDR1 MNHEY and CDR2 SVGEGT. V lost 2 bases to trimming and J lost 0 bases; unmatched junction nucleotides: 0. The CDR3 spans 15 residues. The CDR3 spells CASSYSGSSYNEQFF. The DNA of the CDR3 is TGTGCCAGCAGTTACAGCGGGAGCTCCTACAATGAGCAGTTCTTC.

This clone has just one count. J is TRBJ2-7 and V is TRBV19; possible D gene TRBD1, 6 bases. Per the germline V gene, CDR1 is LNHDA and CDR2 is SQIVND (reference sequence). Trimming took 3 bases from V and 3 from J, leaving 9 bases between them. The CDR3 loop spans 13 amino acids. CDR3 residues: CASSIRDNYEQYF. CDR3 sequence (DNA): TGTGCCAGTAGTATCCGGGACAACTACGAGCAGTACTTC.

The genes are TRBV10-3 and TRBJ1-1, with D unclear. The CDR3 totals 11 residues. Germline CDR1 and CDR2: ENHRY and SYGVKD. Trimming pared 8 bases from V and 5 bases from J, leaving 9 bases between. Here the CDR3 DNA reads TGTGCCATCGGACCGGGAACTGAAGCTTTCTTT. The encoded protein is CAIGPGTEAFF.

The V call is TRBV21-1, the J call TRBJ2-7. TRBV21-1 is labeled a pseudogene. CDR3 length: 14 residues. CDR3 protein: CASSKGLPDYEQYF. DNA of the CDR3: TGTGCCAGCAGCAAAGGATTGCCGGACTACGAGCAGTACTTC.

The V gene is TRBV25-1, the J gene TRBJ1-2; possibly TRBD1 for D (5 bases). The V end lost 7 bases, the J end lost 6 bases, and 12 bases lay between the germline ends. The CDR3 has 12 amino acids. Germline V CDR1 and CDR2: MGHDK, SYGVNS. CDR3: CASNHGADGYTF. In nucleotides, the CDR3 is TGTGCCAGCAACCACGGGGCCGATGGCTACACCTTC.

The V call is TRBV3-1 (or the pseudogene TRBV3-2), the J call TRBJ2-5; no clear D gene. V gave up 6 bases and J gave up 5 bases, with 22 bases separating them. The germline CDR1 and CDR2 sequences are LGHDT and YNNKEL (reference sequence). This CDR3 is 16 amino acids long. Written as DNA, the CDR3 is TGTGCCAGCAGACAGCCTGGACCCGAGGCCGGGGAGACCCAGTACTTC. Translation: CASRQPGPEAGETQYF.

This clone was found once. The chain uses TRBV19 and TRBJ2-1, with 11 nucleotides matching TRBD2. The germline CDR1 and CDR2 sequences are LNHDA and SQIVND (reference sequence). The CDR3 is 14 amino acids. V was pared by 6 bases and J by 9 bases, with 7 bases of the junction left unmatched. The CDR3 sequence: CASRILAGAFEQFF. DNA of the CDR3: TGTGCCAGTAGAATACTAGCGGGAGCTTTTGAGCAGTTCTTC.

V and J are TRBV28 and TRBJ1-1; D is undetermined. V was trimmed by 4 bases and J by 2 bases, leaving 14 bases between them. The germline CDR1 and CDR2 sequences are MDHEN and SYDVKM. The CDR3 totals 15 residues. The CDR3 sequence: CASSSNGGSNTEAFF. The CDR3 region has the DNA TGTGCCAGCAGTTCAAATGGAGGCTCCAACACTGAAGCTTTCTTT. The full variable domain, rest sourced from reference TRBV28 and TRBJ1-1, is DVKVTQSSRYLVKRTGEKVFLECVQDMDHENMFWYRQDPGLGLRLIYFSYDVKMKEKGDIPEGYSVSREKKERFSLILESASTNQTSMYLCASSSNGGSNTEAFFGQGTRLTVV.

This chain connects TRBV11-2 to TRBJ2-1; no firm D call. The CDR3 loop spans 12 amino acids. The germline CDR1 and CDR2 sequences are SGHAT and FQNNGV. Trimming removed 4 bases from V and 9 bases from J, with 10 bases in between. The CDR3 spells CASSWVLSEQFF. Here the CDR3 DNA reads TGTGCCAGCAGCTGGGTCCTCTCTGAGCAGTTCTTC.

The chain links TRBV28 to TRBJ2-1; 11 bases fit TRBD2. CDR1 is MDHEN and CDR2 is SYDVKM in the germline V gene. Trimming at V came to 5 bases and at J to 7 bases, leaving 10 bases not matched to a gene. This CDR3 has 16 residues. The CDR3 nucleotides are TGTGCCAGCAGTCCGAGACTAGCGGGGTGGGGGAATGAGCAGTTCTTC. Translated: CASSPRLAGWGNEQFF.

The CDR3 loop reads CASSLGGQAGEQYF. The CDR3 DNA reads as TGTGCCAGCAGCTTAGGTGGGCAGGCAGGGGAGCAGTACTTC. V is TRBV7-6 and J is TRBJ2-7; maybe TRBD1 (5 bases). This CDR3 comprises 14 residues. V was pared by 1 base and J by 7 bases, with 14 bases between. CDR1 is SGHVS and CDR2 is FNYEAQ in the germline V gene.

The rearrangement links TRBV9 to TRBJ1-6; 7 positions match TRBD1. Germline CDR1 and CDR2: SGDLS and YYNGEE. The V segment lost 4 bases and the J segment 10 bases; nucleotides outside the gene matches: 8. The CDR3 loop spans 14 amino acids. CDR3 protein: CASSLRDSRSPLHF. The CDR3 DNA reads TGTGCCAGCAGCCTCCGGGACAGCCGATCACCCCTCCACTTT.

The chain links TRBV5-1 to TRBJ2-1; D ambiguous. V was shortened by 0 bases and J by 6 bases, with 7 bases between the two germline ends. The CDR3 spans 13 residues. The germline V gene has CDR1 SGHRS and CDR2 YFSETQ. CDR3 residues: CASSLEALNEQFF. The CDR3 bases are TGCGCCAGCAGCTTGGAGGCTCTCAATGAGCAGTTCTTC.

This chain links TRBV4-2 with TRBJ2-3, with D hard to call. Per germline, CDR1 LGHNA and CDR2 YNFKEQ. This CDR3 has 14 amino acids. Trimming cost V 5 bases and J 0 bases, with 9 bases left between them. This chain's CDR3 is CASSFGFSTDTQYF. The CDR3 coding sequence is TGTGCCAGCAGCTTTGGGTTCAGCACAGATACGCAGTATTTT.

The chain employs TRBV7-8 and TRBJ2-5; D remains ambiguous. CDR3 length: 15 residues. Trimming pared 2 bases from V and 1 base from J, leaving 11 bases between. CDR1 and CDR2 from the germline V gene are SGHVS and FQNEAQ. CDR3 sequence: CASSLRSALQETQYF. The CDR3 DNA reads as TGTGCCAGCAGCTTAAGGTCCGCTCTCCAAGAGACCCAGTACTTC.